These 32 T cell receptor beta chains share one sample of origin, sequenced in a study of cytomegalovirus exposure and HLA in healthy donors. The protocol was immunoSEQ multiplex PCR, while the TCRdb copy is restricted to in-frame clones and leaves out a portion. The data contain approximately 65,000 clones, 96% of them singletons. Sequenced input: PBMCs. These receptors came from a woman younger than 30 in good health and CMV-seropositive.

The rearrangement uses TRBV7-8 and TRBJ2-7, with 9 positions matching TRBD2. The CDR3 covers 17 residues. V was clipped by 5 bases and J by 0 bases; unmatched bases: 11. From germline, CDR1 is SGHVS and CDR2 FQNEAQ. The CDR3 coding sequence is TGTGCCAGCAGCCCGTCGCCTTTTAGCGGGAGCTCCTACGAGCAGTACTTC. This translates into CASSPSPFSGSSYEQYF.

In DNA form, the CDR3 reads TGTGCCAGTAGTATAGAAGACAGGGAATTCTACGAGCAGTACTTC. It is translated as CASSIEDREFYEQYF. The chain has TRBV19 and TRBJ2-7, with 7 positions matching TRBD1. Germline V lookup: CDR1 LNHDA, CDR2 SQIVND (reference sequence). V lost 0 bases, J lost 3 bases, and 5 bases stayed unmatched. CDR3 length: 15 amino acids.

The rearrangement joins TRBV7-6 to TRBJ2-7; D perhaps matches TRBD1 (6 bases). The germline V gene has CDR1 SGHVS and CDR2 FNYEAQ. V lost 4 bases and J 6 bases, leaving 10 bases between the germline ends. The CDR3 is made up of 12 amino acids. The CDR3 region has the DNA TGTGCCAGCAGCTCGACAGGTCCCGAGCAGTACTTC. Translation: CASSSTGPEQYF.

CDR3 in DNA: TGTGCCAGCAGCTTAGCGCGGCTAGCGGAAACTAGCACAGATACGCAGTATTTT. Its translation is CASSLARLAETSTDTQYF. The gene calls are TRBV7-2 and TRBJ2-3; 7 bases line up with TRBD2. CDR3 length equals 18 residues. The germline gives CDR1 SGHTA, CDR2 FQGNSA. Germline trimming cut 0 bases from V and 0 bases from J; bases unmatched to any gene: 9.

This chain's CDR3 is CASSLGPAGSPYNEQFF. The CDR3 DNA reads TGTGCCAGCAGCTTAGGACCAGCGGGAAGTCCCTACAATGAGCAGTTCTTC. This sequence joins TRBV7-2 and TRBJ2-1, with 7 bases aligning to TRBD2. The CDR3 totals 17 residues. V was clipped by 1 base and J by 2 bases; unmatched bases: 8. The germline V gene has CDR1 SGHTA and CDR2 FQGNSA.

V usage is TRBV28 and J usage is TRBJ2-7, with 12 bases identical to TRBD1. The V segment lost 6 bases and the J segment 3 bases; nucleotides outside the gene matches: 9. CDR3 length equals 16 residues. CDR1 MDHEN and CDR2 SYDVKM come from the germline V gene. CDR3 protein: CASSPARDRGLYEQYF. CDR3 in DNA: TGTGCCAGCAGCCCCGCACGGGACAGGGGGCTCTACGAGCAGTACTTC.

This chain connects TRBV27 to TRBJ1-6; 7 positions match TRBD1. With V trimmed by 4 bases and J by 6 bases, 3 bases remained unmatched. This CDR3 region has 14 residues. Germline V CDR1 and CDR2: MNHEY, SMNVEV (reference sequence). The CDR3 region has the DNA TGTGCCAGCAGTTCAGGGGACAGTAATTCACCCCTCCACTTT. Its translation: CASSSGDSNSPLHF.

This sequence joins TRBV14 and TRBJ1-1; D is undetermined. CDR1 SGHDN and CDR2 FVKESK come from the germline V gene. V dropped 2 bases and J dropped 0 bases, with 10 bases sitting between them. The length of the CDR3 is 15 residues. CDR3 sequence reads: CASSQFSVMNTEAFF. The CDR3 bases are TGTGCCAGCAGCCAATTCTCGGTCATGAACACTGAAGCTTTCTTT.

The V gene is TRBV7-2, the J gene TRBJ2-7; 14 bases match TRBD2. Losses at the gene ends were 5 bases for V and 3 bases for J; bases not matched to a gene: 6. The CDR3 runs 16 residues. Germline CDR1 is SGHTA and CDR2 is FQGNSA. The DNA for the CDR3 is TGTGCCAGCAGCAAACCGGGACTAGCGGGAGACTACGAGCAGTACTTC. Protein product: CASSKPGLAGDYEQYF.

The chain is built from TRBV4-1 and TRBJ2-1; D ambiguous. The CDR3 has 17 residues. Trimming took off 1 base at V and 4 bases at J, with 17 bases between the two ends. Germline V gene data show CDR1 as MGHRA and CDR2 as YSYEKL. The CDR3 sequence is CASSQARATEKYNEQFF. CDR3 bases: TGCGCCAGCAGCCAAGCTCGCGCAACCGAAAAGTACAATGAGCAGTTCTTC.

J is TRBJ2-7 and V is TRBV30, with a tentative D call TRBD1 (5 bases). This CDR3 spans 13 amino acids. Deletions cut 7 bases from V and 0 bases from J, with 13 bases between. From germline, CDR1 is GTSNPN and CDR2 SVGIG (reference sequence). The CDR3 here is CALLQEPSYEQYF. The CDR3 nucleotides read TGTGCCTTGTTACAGGAACCCTCCTACGAGCAGTACTTC.

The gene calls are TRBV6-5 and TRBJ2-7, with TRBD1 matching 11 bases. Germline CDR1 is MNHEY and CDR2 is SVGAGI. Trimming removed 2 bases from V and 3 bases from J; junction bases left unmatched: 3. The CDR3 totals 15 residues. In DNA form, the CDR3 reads TGTGCCAGCAGTTACGGGACAGGGGGTGTCTACGAGCAGTACTTC. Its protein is CASSYGTGGVYEQYF.

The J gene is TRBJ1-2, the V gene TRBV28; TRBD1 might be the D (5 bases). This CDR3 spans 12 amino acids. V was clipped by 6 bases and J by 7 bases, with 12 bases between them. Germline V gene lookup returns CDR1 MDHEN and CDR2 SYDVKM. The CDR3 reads CASSSGMSGYTF. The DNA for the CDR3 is TGTGCCAGCAGCTCAGGGATGAGTGGCTACACCTTC.

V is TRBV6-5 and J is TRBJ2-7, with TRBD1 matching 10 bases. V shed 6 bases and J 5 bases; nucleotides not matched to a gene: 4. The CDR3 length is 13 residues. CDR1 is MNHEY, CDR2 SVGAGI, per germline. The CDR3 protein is CASRGQGSNEQYF. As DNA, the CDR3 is TGTGCCAGCAGGGGACAGGGGTCCAACGAGCAGTACTTC.

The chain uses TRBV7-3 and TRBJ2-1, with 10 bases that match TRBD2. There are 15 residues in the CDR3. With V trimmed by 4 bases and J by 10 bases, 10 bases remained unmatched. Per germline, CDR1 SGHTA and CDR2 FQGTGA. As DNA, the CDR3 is TGTGCCAGCAGCTCGGCCGGGGTAGCGGGAGGCGAGCAGTTCTTC. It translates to CASSSAGVAGGEQFF.

CDR3 region: CSVGVGQGRTDTQYF. The DNA of the CDR3 is TGCAGCGTTGGAGTCGGACAGGGACGCACAGATACGCAGTATTTT. The chain recombines TRBV29-1 with TRBJ2-3, with 8 bases that match TRBD1. The germline V gene encodes CDR1 SQVTM and CDR2 ANQGSEA. V was clipped by 4 bases and J by 1 base; unmatched bases: 7. The CDR3 runs to 15 residues.

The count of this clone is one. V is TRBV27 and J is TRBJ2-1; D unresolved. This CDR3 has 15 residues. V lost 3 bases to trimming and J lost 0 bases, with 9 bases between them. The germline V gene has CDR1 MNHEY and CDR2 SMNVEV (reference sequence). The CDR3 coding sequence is TGTGCCAGCAGTTTTCTAAAGAGCTCCTACAATGAGCAGTTCTTC. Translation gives CASSFLKSSYNEQFF.

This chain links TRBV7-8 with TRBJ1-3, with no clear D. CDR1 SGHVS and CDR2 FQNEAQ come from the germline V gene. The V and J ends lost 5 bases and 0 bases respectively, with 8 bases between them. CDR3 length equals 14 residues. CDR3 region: CASSLTSSGNTIYF. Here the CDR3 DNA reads TGTGCCAGCAGCCTGACTAGCTCTGGAAACACCATATATTTT.

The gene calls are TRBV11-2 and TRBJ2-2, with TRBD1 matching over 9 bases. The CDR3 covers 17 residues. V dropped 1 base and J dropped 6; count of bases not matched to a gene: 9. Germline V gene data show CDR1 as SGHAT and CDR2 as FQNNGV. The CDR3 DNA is TGTGCCAGCAGCTTAGGCTACAGGGGGCGCCGGGCCGGGGAGCTGTTTTTT. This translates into CASSLGYRGRRAGELFF.

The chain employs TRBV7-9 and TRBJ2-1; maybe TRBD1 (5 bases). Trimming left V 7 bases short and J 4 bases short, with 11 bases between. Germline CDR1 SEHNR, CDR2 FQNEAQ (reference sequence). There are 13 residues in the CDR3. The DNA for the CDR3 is TGTGCCAGCACAGGGTCCCCATACAATGAGCAGTTCTTC. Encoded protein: CASTGSPYNEQFF.

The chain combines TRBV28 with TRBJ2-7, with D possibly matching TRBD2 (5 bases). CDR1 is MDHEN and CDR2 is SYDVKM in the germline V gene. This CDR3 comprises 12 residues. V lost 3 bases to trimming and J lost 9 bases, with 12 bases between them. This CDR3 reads CASSFRGSGQYF. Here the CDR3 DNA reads TGTGCCAGCAGTTTTCGGGGTTCGGGGCAGTACTTC.

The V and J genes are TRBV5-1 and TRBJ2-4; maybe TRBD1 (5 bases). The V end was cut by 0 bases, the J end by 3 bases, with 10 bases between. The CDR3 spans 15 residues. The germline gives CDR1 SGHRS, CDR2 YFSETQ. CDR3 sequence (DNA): TGCGCCAGCAGCTTGGAGGGGATGGGCAAAAACATTCAGTACTTC. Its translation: CASSLEGMGKNIQYF.

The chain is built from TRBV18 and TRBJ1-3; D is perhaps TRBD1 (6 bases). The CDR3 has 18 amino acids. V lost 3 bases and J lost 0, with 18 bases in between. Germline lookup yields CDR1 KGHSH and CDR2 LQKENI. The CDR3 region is CASSPRQAGGPSGNTIYF. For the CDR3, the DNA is TGTGCCAGCTCACCCAGACAGGCGGGGGGACCCTCTGGAAACACCATATATTTT.

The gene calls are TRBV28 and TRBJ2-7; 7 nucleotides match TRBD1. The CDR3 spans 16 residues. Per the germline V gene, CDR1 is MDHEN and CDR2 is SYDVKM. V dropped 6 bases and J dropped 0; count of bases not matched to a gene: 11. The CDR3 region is CASSPPWGQISYEQYF. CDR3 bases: TGTGCCAGCAGCCCCCCCTGGGGACAGATCTCCTACGAGCAGTACTTC.

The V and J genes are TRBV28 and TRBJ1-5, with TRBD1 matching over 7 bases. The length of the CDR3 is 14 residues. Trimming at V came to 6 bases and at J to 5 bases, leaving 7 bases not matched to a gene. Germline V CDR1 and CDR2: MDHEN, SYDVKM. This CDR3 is CASSPRGRDQPQHF. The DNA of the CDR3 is TGTGCCAGCAGCCCCAGGGGGAGAGATCAGCCCCAGCATTTT.

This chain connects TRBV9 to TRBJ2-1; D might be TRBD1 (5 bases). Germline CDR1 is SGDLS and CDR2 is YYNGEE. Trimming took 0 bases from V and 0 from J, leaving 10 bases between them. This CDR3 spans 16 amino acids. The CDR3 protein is CASSVASDSSYNEQFF. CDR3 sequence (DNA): TGTGCCAGCAGCGTAGCAAGTGACAGCTCCTACAATGAGCAGTTCTTC.

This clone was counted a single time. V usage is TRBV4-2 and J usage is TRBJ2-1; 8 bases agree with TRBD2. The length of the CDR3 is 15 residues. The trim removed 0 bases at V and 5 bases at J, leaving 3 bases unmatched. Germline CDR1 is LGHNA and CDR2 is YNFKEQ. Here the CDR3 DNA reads TGTGCCAGCAGCCAAGAACGGACTAGCCACAATGAGCAGTTCTTC. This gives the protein CASSQERTSHNEQFF.

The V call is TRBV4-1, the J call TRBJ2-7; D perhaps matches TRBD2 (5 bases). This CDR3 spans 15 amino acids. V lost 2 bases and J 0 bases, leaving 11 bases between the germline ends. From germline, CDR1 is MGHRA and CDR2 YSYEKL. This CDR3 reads CASSQPTGSSYEQYF. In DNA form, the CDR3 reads TGCGCCAGCAGCCAACCTACGGGAAGCTCCTACGAGCAGTACTTC.

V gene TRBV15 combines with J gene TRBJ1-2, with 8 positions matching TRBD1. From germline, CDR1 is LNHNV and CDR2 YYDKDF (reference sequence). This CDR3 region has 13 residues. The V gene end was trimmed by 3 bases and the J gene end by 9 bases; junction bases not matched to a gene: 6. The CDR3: CATSSRDRPSYTF. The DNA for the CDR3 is TGTGCCACCAGCAGCCGGGACAGGCCCAGCTACACCTTC.

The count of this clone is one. The CDR3 region is CASSYTGDTSYGYTF. The CDR3 DNA reads as TGTGCCAGCAGTTACACCGGGGACACGAGCTATGGCTACACCTTC. The genes are TRBV6-5 and TRBJ1-2, with a possible D match to TRBD1 (6 bases). V was clipped by 2 bases and J by 4 bases, with 14 bases between them. The CDR3 contains 15 residues. CDR1 and CDR2 (germline): MNHEY, SVGAGI.

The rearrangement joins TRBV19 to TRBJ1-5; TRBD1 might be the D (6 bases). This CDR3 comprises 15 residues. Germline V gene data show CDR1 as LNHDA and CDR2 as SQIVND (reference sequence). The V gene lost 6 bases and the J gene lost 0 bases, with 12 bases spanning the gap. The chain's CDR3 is CASSWTAISNQPQHF. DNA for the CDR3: TGTGCCAGTAGCTGGACAGCCATTAGCAATCAGCCCCAGCATTTT.

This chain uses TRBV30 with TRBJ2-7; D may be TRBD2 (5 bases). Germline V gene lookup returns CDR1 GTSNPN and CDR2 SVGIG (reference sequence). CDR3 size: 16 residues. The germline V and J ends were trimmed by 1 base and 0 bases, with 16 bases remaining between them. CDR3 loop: CAWSGERRLISYEQYF. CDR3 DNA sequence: TGTGCCTGGAGTGGCGAACGGAGACTAATCTCCTACGAGCAGTACTTC.